This TCR beta chain was identified in a study of blood T cell repertoires in COVID-19. Overall study: Samples taken during acute and convalescent COVID-19 were collected in the United States, Italy and Spain. PBMCs, B-cell-depleted T cells, or T cells were the source of the cDNA or gDNA that made up the material.

With 4 bases removed from V and 6 bases from J, the gap between germline ends came to 16 bases. Germline lookup yields CDR1 SGHNT and CDR2 YYREEE (reference sequence). This CDR3 spans 14 amino acids. Per the authors' pipeline: Amplifying reference gene primers gave estimates of nucleated cell counts. Data came from immunoSEQ multiplex PCR; TCRdb stores just in-frame clones and leaves some out. The D gene and trimming were derived from the DNA, and the V and J assignments and clone size from that table. The sample comprises 250,000 to 350,000 clones, 86% of which are singletons, and approximately 2% rests with the top ten.

The specimen sequenced was peripheral blood. This chain joins TRBV5-4 and TRBJ1-1; a possible D gene is TRBD1 (5 bases). This TCR derives from a woman aged 25-40 years who had recovered from COVID-19. The CDR3 reads CASSPAVSGSEAFF. The CDR3, as DNA: TGTGCCAGCAGCCCGGCCGTATCAGGGTCTGAAGCTTTCTTT.